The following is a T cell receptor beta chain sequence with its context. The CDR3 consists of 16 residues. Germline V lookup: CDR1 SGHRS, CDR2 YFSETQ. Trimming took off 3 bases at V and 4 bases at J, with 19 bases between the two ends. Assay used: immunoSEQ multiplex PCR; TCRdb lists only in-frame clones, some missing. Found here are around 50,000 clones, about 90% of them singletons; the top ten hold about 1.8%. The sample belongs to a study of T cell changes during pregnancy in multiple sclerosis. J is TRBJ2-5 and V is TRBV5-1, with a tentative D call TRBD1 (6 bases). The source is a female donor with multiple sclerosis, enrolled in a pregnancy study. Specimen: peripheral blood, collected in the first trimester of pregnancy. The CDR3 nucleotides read TGCGCCAGCAGCTCGGCAACATCAGGGGTTGGAGAGACCCAGTACTTC. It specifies CASSSATSGVGETQYF.